Described below is a single TCR beta chain sequence and its context. CDR1 is KGHSH and CDR2 is LQKENI in the germline V gene. This CDR3 contains 15 residues. J gave up 5 bases and V 3 bases, and 8 bases lay outside the gene matches. These data come from a study of blood T cell repertoires in COVID-19. Study as a whole: Spain, Italy and the United States supplied samples that represented acute and convalescent COVID-19.

The authors' processing: Reference gene primer amplification yielded estimated nucleated cell counts. Produced via immunoSEQ multiplex PCR; TCRdb's table is partial and in-frame only. V and J calls and clone size are given by that table; D and trimming were obtained from the DNA. The profile shows about 65,000 clones, approximately 75% of them singletons. This clonotype was sampled from a man aged 80 or over with acute or convalescent COVID-19. The sample taken for sequencing was peripheral blood. The rearrangement joins TRBV18 to TRBJ2-7; 9 positions match TRBD1. Written as DNA, the CDR3 is TGTGCCAGCTCACCTAGACAGGGGGTGTTGGACGAGCAGTACTTC. This sequence encodes CASSPRQGVLDEQYF. Full variable domain (missing parts from reference TRBV18 and TRBJ2-7): NAGVMQNPRHLVRRRGQEARLRCSPMKGHSHVYWYRQLPEEGLKFMVYLQKENIIDESGMPKERFSAEFPKEGPSILRIQQVVRGDSAAYFCASSPRQGVLDEQYFGPGTRLTVT.